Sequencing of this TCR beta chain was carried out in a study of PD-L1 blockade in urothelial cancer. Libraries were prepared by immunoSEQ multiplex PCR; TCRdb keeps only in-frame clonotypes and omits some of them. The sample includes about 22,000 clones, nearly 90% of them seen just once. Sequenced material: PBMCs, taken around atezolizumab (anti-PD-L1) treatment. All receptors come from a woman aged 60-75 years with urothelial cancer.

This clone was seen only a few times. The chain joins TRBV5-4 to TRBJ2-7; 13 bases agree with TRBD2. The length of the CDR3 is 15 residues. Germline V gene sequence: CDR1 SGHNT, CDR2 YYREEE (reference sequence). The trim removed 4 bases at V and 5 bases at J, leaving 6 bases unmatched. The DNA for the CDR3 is TGTGCCAGCAGCCTTAGGACTAGCGGGAGCAACGAGCAGTACTTC. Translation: CASSLRTSGSNEQYF.